A selection of T cell receptor beta chains follows, all from one sample in a study of blood T cell repertoires in COVID-19. Sequencing used immunoSEQ multiplex PCR; TCRdb keeps in-frame clones, though not all of them. The sample lists 130,000 to 150,000 clones; around 87% were seen once. Sequencing used peripheral blood. The receptors come from a middle-aged man who had recovered from COVID-19. Each CDR3 is given with its conserved first and last residue. Each record gives: V gene, J gene, clone size, D gene, CDR3 protein, CDR3 DNA. D genes are given only for firm matches. The size of a clone is reported for some rows only, either as once, few or many, or as a class for expanded clones.

TRBV20-1	TRBJ2-3	once	TRBD2	CSASNGGAGTDTQYF	TGCAGTGCTAGTAACGGGGGGGCAGGCACAGATACGCAGTATTTT
TRBV6-5	TRBJ1-1	-	-	CASSPPGTEAFF	TGTGCCAGCAGTCCACCGGGGACTGAAGCTTTCTTT
TRBV27	TRBJ2-7	-	TRBD2	CASSLFGGGAHEQYF	TGTGCCAGCAGTTTATTTGGCGGGGGGGCCCACGAGCAGTACTTC
TRBV11-3	TRBJ2-2	-	-	CASSFPTGELFF	TGTGCCAGCAGCTTCCCAACCGGGGAGCTGTTTTTT
TRBV10-3	TRBJ2-3	-	TRBD2	CAISGSSGGTDTQYF	TGTGCCATCAGTGGTTCTAGCGGGGGGACAGATACGCAGTATTTT
TRBV7-9	TRBJ2-3	-	TRBD1	CASSLGDSYTDTQYF	TGTGCCAGCAGCTTAGGGGACAGCTACACAGATACGCAGTATTTT
TRBV3-1/TRBV3-2	TRBJ1-2	-	-	CASSQDSGRYGYTF	TGTGCCAGCAGCCAAGATTCGGGGAGGTATGGCTACACCTTC
TRBV3-1/TRBV3-2	TRBJ2-1	few	TRBD2	CASSRLAGYNEQFF	TGTGCCAGCAGCCGACTAGCGGGGTACAATGAGCAGTTCTTC
TRBV5-5	TRBJ2-3	-	TRBD1	CASSTGTGKNTQYF	TGTGCCAGCAGCACGGGGACAGGGAAAAATACGCAGTATTTT
TRBV7-2	TRBJ2-1	-	TRBD2	CASSLTGGNEQFF	TGTGCCAGCAGCTTAACCGGGGGGAACGAGCAGTTCTTC
TRBV28	TRBJ1-1	-	-	CASTPLQGGTEAFF	TGTGCCAGCACCCCATTGCAGGGTGGCACTGAAGCTTTCTTT
TRBV18	TRBJ2-7	-	-	CASSPRQDEQYF	TGTGCCAGCTCACCACGGCAGGACGAGCAGTACTTC
TRBV7-2	TRBJ2-1	-	-	CASSFYSEQFF	TGTGCCAGCAGCTTCTATAGTGAGCAGTTCTTC
TRBV11-3	TRBJ2-5	-	TRBD1	CASSPGGTGGWGETQYF	TGTGCCAGCAGCCCGGGAGGGACAGGGGGCTGGGGGGAGACCCAGTACTTC
TRBV7-9	TRBJ2-3	-	TRBD1	CASSPGVLPGTGTTDTQYF	TGTGCCAGCAGCCCAGGGGTGCTCCCCGGGACAGGGACAACAGATACGCAGTATTTT
TRBV12-3/TRBV12-4	TRBJ2-2	-	-	CASSLTGLGELFF	TGTGCCAGCAGTTTAACAGGATTAGGGGAGCTGTTTTTT
TRBV14	TRBJ1-1	-	TRBD1	CASSRQGVTEAFF	TGTGCCAGCAGCCGACAGGGAGTCACTGAAGCTTTCTTT
TRBV5-4	TRBJ2-6	-	TRBD2	CASSWGGGSGANVLTF	TGTGCCAGCAGCTGGGGCGGGGGATCTGGGGCCAACGTCCTGACTTTC
TRBV3-1/TRBV3-2	TRBJ1-3	-	-	CASSQGPSGNTIYF	TGTGCCAGCAGCCAAGGGCCATCTGGAAACACCATATATTTT
TRBV27	TRBJ2-7	few	TRBD1	CASSSRDRGYEQYF	TGTGCCAGCAGTTCCCGGGACAGGGGCTACGAGCAGTACTTC
TRBV3-1/TRBV3-2	TRBJ2-7	-	-	CASSQYIDNEQYF	TGTGCCAGCAGCCAATATATAGATAACGAGCAGTACTTC
TRBV2	TRBJ1-4	-	TRBD1	CASRSGTGTEKLFF	TGTGCCAGCAGATCCGGGACAGGGACCGAAAAACTGTTTTTT
TRBV11-3	TRBJ2-6	-	-	CASTQGSGANVLTF	TGTGCCAGCACACAGGGTTCCGGGGCCAACGTCCTGACTTTC
TRBV19	TRBJ2-7	-	-	CASSIWGDEQYF	TGTGCCAGTAGTATCTGGGGGGACGAGCAGTACTTC
TRBV6-2/TRBV6-3	TRBJ1-6	-	-	CASSYGLDNSPLHF	TGTGCCAGCAGTTACGGACTCGATAATTCACCCCTCCACTTT
TRBV13	TRBJ2-1	-	TRBD2	CASSFTRTSGYNEQFF	TGTGCCAGCAGCTTTACCCGGACTAGCGGCTACAATGAGCAGTTCTTC
TRBV6-6	TRBJ1-2	few	-	CASGTDTSRYGYTF	TGTGCCAGCGGAACAGACACTAGTCGGTATGGCTACACCTTC
TRBV18	TRBJ2-5	-	-	CASSPSSGETQYF	TGTGCCAGCTCACCAAGTTCAGGAGAGACCCAGTACTTC
TRBV5-5	TRBJ2-5	-	-	CASSLGHTKPQETQYF	TGTGCCAGCAGCTTGGGGCACACGAAACCCCAAGAGACCCAGTACTTC
TRBV5-4	TRBJ1-1	-	-	CASSLNLQGLEAFF	TGTGCCAGCAGCTTGAACCTACAGGGTCTCGAAGCTTTCTTT
TRBV6-2/TRBV6-3	TRBJ1-1	-	-	CASSYRKGLNTEAFF	TGTGCCAGCAGTTACCGTAAGGGGTTGAACACTGAAGCTTTCTTT
TRBV27	TRBJ2-1	-	TRBD1	CASSYQGAPKFF	TGTGCCAGCAGTTACCAGGGGGCCCCAAAGTTCTTC
TRBV5-4	TRBJ1-1	-	-	CASSLAGEYTEAFF	TGTGCCAGCAGCTTGGCCGGGGAGTACACTGAAGCTTTCTTT
TRBV7-6	TRBJ1-5	-	TRBD1	CASSLGTGDSNQPQHF	TGTGCCAGCAGCTTAGGGACAGGGGATAGCAATCAGCCCCAGCATTTT
TRBV19	TRBJ2-1	-	TRBD2	CASSIGTSYDEQFF	TGTGCCAGTAGTATAGGGACTAGCTATGATGAGCAGTTCTTC
TRBV3-1/TRBV3-2	TRBJ2-7	few	TRBD2	CASSPPTSSGGLYEQYF	TGTGCCAGCAGCCCGCCGACCTCTAGCGGGGGGTTGTACGAGCAGTACTTC
TRBV13	TRBJ2-1	-	-	CASSGGWGFLPNEQFF	TGTGCCAGCAGCGGGGGCTGGGGGTTCCTCCCCAATGAGCAGTTCTTC